This is a list of T cell receptor beta chains from one sample in a study of blood T cell repertoires in COVID-19. Produced via immunoSEQ multiplex PCR; TCRdb's table is partial and in-frame only. Among fewer than 250,000 clones, 70% to 90% were seen once, and the ten largest hold 6.5% to 8.5%. Sequences were obtained from PBMCs or T cells enriched from blood (not recorded which). These receptors were collected from a woman in her forties with acute COVID-19. Each CDR3 is given with its conserved first and last residue. The D gene is left open where the match is weak. The listing skips clone size in some rows; elsewhere it reads once, few, many or a size class.

j_call d_call v_call clone_size cdr3_nt cdr3_aa
TRBJ2-2 NA TRBV5-1 NA TGCGCCAGCAGCATTTGGGGGCAGGACACCGGGGAGCTGTTTTTT CASSIWGQDTGELFF
TRBJ1-5 TRBD1 TRBV24-1 NA TGTGCCACCAGGGGACAGGGTAGCAATCAGCCCCAGCATTTT CATRGQGSNQPQHF
TRBJ2-2 NA TRBV4-3 NA TGCGCCAGCAGCCAAGAAGCGACCCCGAACACCGGGGAGCTGTTTTTT CASSQEATPNTGELFF
TRBJ2-5 NA TRBV4-3 NA TGCGCCAGCAGCCAGGAGTTTCCGGCGGAGACCCAGTACTTC CASSQEFPAETQYF
TRBJ1-4 TRBD1 TRBV15 NA TGTGCCACCAGCAGACACGGACAGGGAACTAATGAAAAACTGTTTTTT CATSRHGQGTNEKLFF
TRBJ2-2 TRBD1 TRBV2 few TGTGCCAGCAGTGCGACAGGGTTTAACACCGGGGAGCTGTTTTTT CASSATGFNTGELFF
TRBJ1-2 NA TRBV5-1 NA TGCGCCAGCAGCTTGGGGTCTTCTGGACTTCGCGTCGGGGGCTACACCTTC CASSLGSSGLRVGGYTF
TRBJ1-2 NA TRBV4-1 NA TGCGCCAGCAGCCAAGAGAGATCCAGGGACTACACCTTC CASSQERSRDYTF
TRBJ1-6 TRBD1 TRBV9 NA TGTGCCAGCAGCGAGGGACAGACAGCGAGCTCCTATAATTCACCCCTCCACTTT CASSEGQTASSYNSPLHF
TRBJ1-6 TRBD1 TRBV6-5 NA TGTGCCAGCAGTTACTCACAGGGGAGAAATTCACCCCTCCACTTT CASSYSQGRNSPLHF
TRBJ2-1 TRBD1 TRBV5-1 NA TGCGCCAGCAGCTTTGAGGACAGGGGCAATGAGCAGTTCTTC CASSFEDRGNEQFF
TRBJ1-2 TRBD1 TRBV19 NA TGTGCCAGTAGTATAGACCCCTTCGGACAGGGACGGGGCTACACCTTC CASSIDPFGQGRGYTF
TRBJ1-4 TRBD1 TRBV15 NA TGTGCCACCAGCAGATCCTTAACAGGGGGCAATGAAAAACTGTTTTTT CATSRSLTGGNEKLFF
TRBJ2-7 NA TRBV9 NA TGTGCCAGCACCCCGGCGGGGACAGCCTACGAGCAGTACTTC CASTPAGTAYEQYF
TRBJ1-2 TRBD1 TRBV27 few TGTGCCAGCAGACCACAGGGGGAGTATGGCTACACCTTC CASRPQGEYGYTF
TRBJ1-2 NA TRBV24-1 NA TGTGCCACCAGTGGTGGTAAGGGGTCGAACTATGGCTACACCTTC CATSGGKGSNYGYTF
TRBJ2-7 TRBD1 TRBV18 NA TGTGCCAGCTCACCCGCACCGGGACAGGGCTACGAGCAGTACTTC CASSPAPGQGYEQYF
TRBJ2-2 NA TRBV5-1 once TGCGCCAGCCTCTCGGGGACATCAAACACCGGGGAGCTGTTTTTT CASLSGTSNTGELFF
TRBJ2-7 TRBD2 TRBV6-1 NA TGTGCCAGCAGTGAAGTGGGACTAGCGGGGGGGTGGAGCTCCTACGAGCAGTACTTC CASSEVGLAGGWSSYEQYF
TRBJ1-2 TRBD1 TRBV2 few TGTGCCAGCAGTAGGGACAGATATGGCTACACCTTC CASSRDRYGYTF
TRBJ2-2 NA TRBV25-1 few TGTGCCAGCAGTGACGAGACACAAACCACCGGGGAGCTGTTTTTT CASSDETQTTGELFF
TRBJ2-3 TRBD2 TRBV7-3 NA TGTGCCAGCAGCCCGGGGGGGGGCATAGATACGCAGTATTTT CASSPGGGIDTQYF
TRBJ1-4 NA TRBV24-1 NA TGTGCCACCAGTTTAGGAGGAAAACTGTTTTTT CATSLGGKLFF